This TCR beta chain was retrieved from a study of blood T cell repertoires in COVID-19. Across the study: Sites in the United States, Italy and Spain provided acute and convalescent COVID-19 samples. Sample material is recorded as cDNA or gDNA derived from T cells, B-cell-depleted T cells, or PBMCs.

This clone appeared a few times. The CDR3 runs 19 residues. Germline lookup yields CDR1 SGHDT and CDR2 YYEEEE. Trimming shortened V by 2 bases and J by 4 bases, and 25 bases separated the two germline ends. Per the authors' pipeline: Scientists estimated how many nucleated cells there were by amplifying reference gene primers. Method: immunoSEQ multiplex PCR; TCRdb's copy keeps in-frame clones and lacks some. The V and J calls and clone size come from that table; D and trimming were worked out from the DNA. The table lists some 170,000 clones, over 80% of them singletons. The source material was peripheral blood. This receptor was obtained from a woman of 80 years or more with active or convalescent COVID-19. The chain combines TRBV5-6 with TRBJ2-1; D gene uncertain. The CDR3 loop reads CASSFDGPSGTRIYNEQFF. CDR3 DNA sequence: TGTGCCAGCAGCTTTGATGGGCCTTCTGGCACCAGGATTTACAATGAGCAGTTCTTC.